The clone carrying this T cell receptor (beta chain) came up many times. As yet, its antigen is unknown. This sample stems from a study of T cells after yellow fever vaccination. V lost 1 base and J lost 5, with 9 bases in between. From germline, CDR1 is SGHTA and CDR2 FQGTGA. The CDR3 is 14 amino acids. TCRdb used MiXCR to reprocess the 5' RACE reads, holding one entry per CDR3 protein. This table holds fewer than 450,000 distinct CDR3 sequences, around 10% found once. Broader study findings: CD4 and CD8 compartments shared a small share of clonotypes, likely from convergent recombination. A large majority of primary-vaccination clones showed up again after the booster (96% CD4, around 85% CD8).

The source of this sequence is a man aged 18 to 29 who received the YFV17D yellow fever vaccine. The chain combines TRBV7-3 with TRBJ2-1; D uncertain. Source: PBMCs, taken on the day of the first yellow fever vaccination. This chain's CDR3 is CASSLNRLNNEQFF. The CDR3 DNA follows: TGTGCCAGCAGCTTAAACCGGCTTAACAATGAGCAGTTCTTC.